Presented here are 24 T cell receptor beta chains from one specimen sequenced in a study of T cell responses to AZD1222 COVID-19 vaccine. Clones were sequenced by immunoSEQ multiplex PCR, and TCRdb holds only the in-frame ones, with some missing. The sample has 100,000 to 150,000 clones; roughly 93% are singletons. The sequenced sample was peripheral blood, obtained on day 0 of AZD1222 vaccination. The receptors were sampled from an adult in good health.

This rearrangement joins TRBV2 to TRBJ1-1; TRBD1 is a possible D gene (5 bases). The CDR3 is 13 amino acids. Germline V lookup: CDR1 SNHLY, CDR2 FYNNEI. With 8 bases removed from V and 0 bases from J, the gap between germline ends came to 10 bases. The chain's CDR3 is CASRGGVNTEAFF. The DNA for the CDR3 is TGTGCCAGCCGTGGGGGGGTGAACACTGAAGCTTTCTTT.

CDR3 bases: TGTGCCAGCACCGGATTCAATGAGCAGTTCTTC. Translating it yields CASTGFNEQFF. The chain links TRBV6-5 to TRBJ2-1, with D unclear. The germline gives CDR1 MNHEY, CDR2 SVGAGI. This CDR3 spans 11 amino acids. V was pared by 7 bases and J by 6 bases, with 7 bases between.

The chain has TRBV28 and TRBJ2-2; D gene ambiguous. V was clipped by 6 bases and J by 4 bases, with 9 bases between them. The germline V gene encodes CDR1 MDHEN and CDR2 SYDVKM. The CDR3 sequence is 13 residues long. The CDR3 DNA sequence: TGTGCCAGCAGGGGGTTGCCCACCGGGGAGCTGTTTTTT. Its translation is CASRGLPTGELFF.

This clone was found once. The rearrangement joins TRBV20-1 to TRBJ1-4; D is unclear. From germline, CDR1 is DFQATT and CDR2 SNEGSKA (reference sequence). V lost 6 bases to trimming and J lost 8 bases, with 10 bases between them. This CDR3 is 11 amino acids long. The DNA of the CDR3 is TGCAGTGCCGAAATAAGGGAAAAACTGTTTTTT. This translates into CSAEIREKLFF.

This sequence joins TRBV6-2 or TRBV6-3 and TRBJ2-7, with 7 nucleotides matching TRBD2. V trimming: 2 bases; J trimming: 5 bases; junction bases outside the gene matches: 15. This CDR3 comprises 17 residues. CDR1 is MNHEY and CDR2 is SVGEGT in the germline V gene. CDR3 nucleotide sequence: TGTGCCAGCAGTTACCGAATCGGACTAGAGGAAAACGACGAGCAGTACTTC. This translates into CASSYRIGLEENDEQYF.

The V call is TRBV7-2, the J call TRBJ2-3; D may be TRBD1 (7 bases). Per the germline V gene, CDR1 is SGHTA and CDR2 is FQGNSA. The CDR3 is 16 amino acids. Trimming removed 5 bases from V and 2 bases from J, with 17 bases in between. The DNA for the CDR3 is TGTGCCAGCAGCCATCAGGGGGGCACCCTCACAGATACGCAGTATTTT. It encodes CASSHQGGTLTDTQYF. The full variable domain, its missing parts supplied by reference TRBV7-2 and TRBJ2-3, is GAGVSQSPSNKVTEKGKDVELRCDPISGHTALYWYRQSLGQGLEFLIYFQGNSAPDKSGLPSDRFSAERTGGSVSTLTIQRTQQEDSAVYLCASSHQGGTLTDTQYFGPGTRLTVL.

The CDR3 DNA is TGTGCCAGCAGCCAAGACGGTGGACGTGGCTACACCTTC. As protein: CASSQDGGRGYTF. The rearrangement uses TRBV7-9 and TRBJ1-2; no reliable D call. Trimming pared 5 bases from V and 7 bases from J, leaving 14 bases between. Germline V gene data show CDR1 as SEHNR and CDR2 as FQNEAQ (reference sequence). This CDR3 has 13 amino acids.

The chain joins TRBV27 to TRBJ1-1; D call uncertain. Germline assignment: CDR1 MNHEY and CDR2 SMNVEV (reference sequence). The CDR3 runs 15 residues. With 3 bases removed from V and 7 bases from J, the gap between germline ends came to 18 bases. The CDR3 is CASSFNGMVGGEAFF. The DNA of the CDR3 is TGTGCCAGCAGTTTCAACGGGATGGTCGGTGGTGAAGCTTTCTTT.

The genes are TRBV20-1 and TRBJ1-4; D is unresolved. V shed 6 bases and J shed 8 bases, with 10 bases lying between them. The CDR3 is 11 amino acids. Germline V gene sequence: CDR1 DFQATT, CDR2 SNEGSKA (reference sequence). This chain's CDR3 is CSARAREKLFF. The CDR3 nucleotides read TGCAGTGCAAGGGCCCGGGAAAAACTGTTTTTT.

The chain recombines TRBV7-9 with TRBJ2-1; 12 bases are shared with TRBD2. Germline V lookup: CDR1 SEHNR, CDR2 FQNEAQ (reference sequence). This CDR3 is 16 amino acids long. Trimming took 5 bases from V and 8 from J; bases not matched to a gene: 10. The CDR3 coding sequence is TGTGCCAGCAGCACAACACTAGCGGGAGGTGGGGATGAGCAGTTCTTC. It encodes CASSTTLAGGGDEQFF. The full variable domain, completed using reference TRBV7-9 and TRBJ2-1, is DTGVSQNPRHKITKRGQNVTFRCDPISEHNRLYWYRQTLGQGPEFLTYFQNEAQLEKSRLLSDRFSAERPKGSFSTLEIQRTEQGDSAMYLCASSTTLAGGGDEQFFGPGTRLTVL.

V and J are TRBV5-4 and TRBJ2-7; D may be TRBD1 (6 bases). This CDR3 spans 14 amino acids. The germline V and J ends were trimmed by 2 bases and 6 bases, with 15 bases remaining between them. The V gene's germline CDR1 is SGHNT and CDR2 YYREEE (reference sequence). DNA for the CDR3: TGTGCCAGCAGCTTTCAGGGGCGTTCGGGCGAGCAGTACTTC. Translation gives CASSFQGRSGEQYF.

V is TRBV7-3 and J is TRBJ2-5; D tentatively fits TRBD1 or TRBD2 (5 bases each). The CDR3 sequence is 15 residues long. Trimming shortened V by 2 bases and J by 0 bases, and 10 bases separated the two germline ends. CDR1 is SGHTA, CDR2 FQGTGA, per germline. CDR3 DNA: TGTGCCAGCAGCTTAGCAGGGACCCACCAAGAGACCCAGTACTTC. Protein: CASSLAGTHQETQYF.

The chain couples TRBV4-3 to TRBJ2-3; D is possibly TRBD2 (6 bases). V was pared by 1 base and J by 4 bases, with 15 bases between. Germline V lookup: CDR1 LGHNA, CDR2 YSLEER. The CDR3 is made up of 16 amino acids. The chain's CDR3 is CASSQVLYGSADTQYF. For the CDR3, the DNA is TGCGCCAGCAGCCAAGTTCTTTACGGGAGCGCAGATACGCAGTATTTT.

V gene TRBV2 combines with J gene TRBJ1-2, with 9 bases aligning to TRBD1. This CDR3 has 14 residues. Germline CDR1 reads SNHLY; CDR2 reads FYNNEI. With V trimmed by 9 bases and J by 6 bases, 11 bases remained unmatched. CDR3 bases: TGTGCCAGTATAGACAGGGGGAGGAGTAATGGCTACACCTTC. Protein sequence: CASIDRGRSNGYTF. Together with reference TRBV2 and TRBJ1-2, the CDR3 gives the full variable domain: EPEVTQTPSHQVTQMGQEVILRCVPISNHLYFYWYRQILGQKVEFLVSFYNNEISEKSEIFDDQFSVERPDGSNFTLKIRSTKLEDSAMYFCASIDRGRSNGYTFGSGTRLTVV.

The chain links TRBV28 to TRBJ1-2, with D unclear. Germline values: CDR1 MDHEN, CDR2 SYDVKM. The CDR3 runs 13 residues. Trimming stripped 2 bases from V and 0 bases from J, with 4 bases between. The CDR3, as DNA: TGTGCCAGCAGTTTACTAACTAACTATGGCTACACCTTC. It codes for CASSLLTNYGYTF.

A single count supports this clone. CDR3 nucleotide sequence: TGTGCCAGCTCACCCTCCTCTGGGGGGAACACCGGGGAGCTGTTTTTT. It yields the protein CASSPSSGGNTGELFF. The chain couples TRBV18 to TRBJ2-2; perhaps D is TRBD1 or TRBD2 (5 bases each). The CDR3 is 16 residues long. In germline, CDR1 is KGHSH, CDR2 LQKENI. Trimming cost V 3 bases and J 1 base, with 12 bases left between them.

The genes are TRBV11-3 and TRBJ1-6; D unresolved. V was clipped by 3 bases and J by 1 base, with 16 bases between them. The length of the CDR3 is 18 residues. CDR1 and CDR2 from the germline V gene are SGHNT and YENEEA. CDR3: CASSLGTARRSYNSPLHF. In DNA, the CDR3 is TGTGCCAGCAGCTTGGGAACAGCTCGGAGATCCTATAATTCACCCCTCCACTTT.

CDR3: CASSPGGPNYGYTF. CDR3 nucleotide sequence: TGTGCCAGCAGTCCAGGAGGACCTAACTATGGCTACACCTTC. The chain employs TRBV27 and TRBJ1-2; D is unclear. Between the trimmed V and J ends, which lost 5 bases and 0 bases, there was a span of 10 bases. CDR1 MNHEY and CDR2 SMNVEV come from the germline V gene (reference sequence). The CDR3 is 14 residues long.

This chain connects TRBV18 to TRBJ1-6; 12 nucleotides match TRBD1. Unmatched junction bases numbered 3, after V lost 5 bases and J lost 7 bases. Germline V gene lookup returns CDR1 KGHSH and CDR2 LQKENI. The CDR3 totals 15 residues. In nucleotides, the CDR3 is TGTGCCAGCTCATCAGGGACAGGGGGCAATTCACCCCTCCACTTT. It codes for CASSSGTGGNSPLHF.

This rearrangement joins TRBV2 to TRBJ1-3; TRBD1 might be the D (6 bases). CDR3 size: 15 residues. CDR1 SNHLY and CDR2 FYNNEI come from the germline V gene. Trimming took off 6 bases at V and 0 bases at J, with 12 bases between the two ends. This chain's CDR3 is CASRDDRSSGNTIYF. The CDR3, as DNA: TGTGCCAGCAGAGATGACAGGAGCTCTGGAAACACCATATATTTT.

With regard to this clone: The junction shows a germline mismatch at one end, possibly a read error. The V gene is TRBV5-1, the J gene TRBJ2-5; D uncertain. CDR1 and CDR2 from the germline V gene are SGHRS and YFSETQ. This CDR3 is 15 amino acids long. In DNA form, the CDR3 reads TGCGCCAGCAGCTTGGGGTCGCTAGACCAGGAGACCCAGTACTTC. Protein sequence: CASSLGSLDQETQYF.

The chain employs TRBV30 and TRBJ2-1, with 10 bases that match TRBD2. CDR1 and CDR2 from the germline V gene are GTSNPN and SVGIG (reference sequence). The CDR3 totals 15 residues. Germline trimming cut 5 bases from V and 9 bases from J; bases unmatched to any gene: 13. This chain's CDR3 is CAWLSLSGRLGEQFF. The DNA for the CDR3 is TGTGCCTGGTTATCCCTTAGCGGGAGGTTGGGTGAGCAGTTCTTC.

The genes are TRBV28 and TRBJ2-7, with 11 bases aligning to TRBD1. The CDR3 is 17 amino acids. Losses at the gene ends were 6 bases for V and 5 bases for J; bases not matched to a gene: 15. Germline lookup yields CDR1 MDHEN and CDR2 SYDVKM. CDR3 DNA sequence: TGTGCCAGCAGACCTCCGGGACAGGGGGGCCCTAGTGACGAGCAGTACTTC. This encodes CASRPPGQGGPSDEQYF.

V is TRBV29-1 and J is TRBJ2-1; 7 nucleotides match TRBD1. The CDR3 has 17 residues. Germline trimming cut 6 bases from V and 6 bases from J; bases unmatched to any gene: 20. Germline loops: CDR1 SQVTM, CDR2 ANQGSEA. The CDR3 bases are TGCAGCGTAGACAGGGTAGGAGGAGCCCGACGAGTCAATGAGCAGTTCTTC. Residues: CSVDRVGGARRVNEQFF.